This T cell receptor (beta chain) was retrieved from a study of OX40 agonist ivuxolimab in advanced cancers. Study overall: Every 2 weeks, ivuxolimab was infused into the patients intravenously at between 0.01 and 10 mg/kg.

About this clone itself: Its antigen is undetermined.

Study findings and constraints: CD8+ T cells were the subset that, on average, had more expanded clones than CD4+.

The protocol was immunoSEQ multiplex PCR, while the TCRdb copy is restricted to in-frame clones and leaves out a portion. The table lists some 59,000 clones, about nine tenths of them singletons. The specimen comprised CD4+ or CD8+ T cells sorted from blood, sampled in a trial of the OX40 agonist ivuxolimab. The TCR originated in an adult with an advanced solid tumor such as melanoma, head and neck, liver or kidney cancer.

Here the CDR3 DNA reads TGCGCCAGCAGCTTAACAGGGATCTCTGGAAACACCATATATTTT. Encoded protein: CASSLTGISGNTIYF. The chain carries TRBV5-1 and TRBJ1-3; possible D gene TRBD1, 6 bases. The ends were cut back, 2 bases at V and 0 bases at J, with 9 bases in the middle. Germline assignment: CDR1 SGHRS and CDR2 YFSETQ. This CDR3 comprises 15 residues.